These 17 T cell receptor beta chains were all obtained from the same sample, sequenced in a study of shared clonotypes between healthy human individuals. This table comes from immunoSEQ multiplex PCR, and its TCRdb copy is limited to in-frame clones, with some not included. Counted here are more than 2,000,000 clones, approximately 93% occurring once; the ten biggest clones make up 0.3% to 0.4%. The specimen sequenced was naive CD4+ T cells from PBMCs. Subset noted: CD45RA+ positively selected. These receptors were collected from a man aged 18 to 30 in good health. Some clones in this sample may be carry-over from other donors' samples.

CDR3 DNA: TGTGCCAGCAGGACGGGACAGCCTACTAACTATGGCTACACCTTC. Amino acid sequence: CASRTGQPTNYGYTF. The chain employs TRBV6-5 and TRBJ1-2, with TRBD1 matching over 7 bases. CDR3 length: 15 amino acids. After removal of 6 bases from V and 0 bases from J, the junction contained 7 bases not matched to a gene. CDR1 is MNHEY, CDR2 SVGAGI, per germline.

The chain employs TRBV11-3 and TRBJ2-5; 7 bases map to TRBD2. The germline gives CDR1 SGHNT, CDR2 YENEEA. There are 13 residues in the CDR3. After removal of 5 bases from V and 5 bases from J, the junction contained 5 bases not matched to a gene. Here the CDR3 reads CASSRSGMETQYF. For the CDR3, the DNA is TGTGCCAGCAGCCGGAGCGGGATGGAGACCCAGTACTTC.

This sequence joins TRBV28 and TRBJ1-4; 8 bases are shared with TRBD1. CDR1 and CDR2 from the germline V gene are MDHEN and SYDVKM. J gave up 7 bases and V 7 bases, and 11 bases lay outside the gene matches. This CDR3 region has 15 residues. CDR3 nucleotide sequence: TGTGCCAGCACCTCGCCCTCAGGGGGCGTTGAAAAACTGTTTTTT. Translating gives CASTSPSGGVEKLFF.

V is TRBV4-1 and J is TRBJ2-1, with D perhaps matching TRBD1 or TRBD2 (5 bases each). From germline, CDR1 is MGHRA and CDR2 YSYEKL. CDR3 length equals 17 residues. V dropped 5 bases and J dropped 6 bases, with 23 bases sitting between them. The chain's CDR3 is CASSSHGAIKGSNEQFF. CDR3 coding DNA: TGCGCCAGCAGCTCGCACGGGGCAATTAAAGGGAGCAATGAGCAGTTCTTC.

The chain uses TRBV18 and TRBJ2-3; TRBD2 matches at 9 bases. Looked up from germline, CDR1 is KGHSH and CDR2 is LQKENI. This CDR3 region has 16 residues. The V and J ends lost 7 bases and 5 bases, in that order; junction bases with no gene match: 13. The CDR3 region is CASFPGLGSGRDTQYF. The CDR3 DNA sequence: TGTGCCAGCTTCCCCGGACTTGGTAGCGGGAGAGATACGCAGTATTTT.

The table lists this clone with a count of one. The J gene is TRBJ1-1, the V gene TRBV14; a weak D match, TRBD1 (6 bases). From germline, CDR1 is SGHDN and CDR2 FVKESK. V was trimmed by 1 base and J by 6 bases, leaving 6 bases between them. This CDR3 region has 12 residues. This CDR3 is CASSQGQAEAFF. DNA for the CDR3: TGTGCCAGCAGCCAAGGACAGGCTGAAGCTTTCTTT. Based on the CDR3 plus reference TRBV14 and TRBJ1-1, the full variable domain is EAGVTQFPSHSVIEKGQTVTLRCDPISGHDNLYWYRRVMGKEIKFLLHFVKESKQDESGMPNNRFLAERTGGTYSTLKVQPAELEDSGVYFCASSQGQAEAFFGQGTRLTVV.

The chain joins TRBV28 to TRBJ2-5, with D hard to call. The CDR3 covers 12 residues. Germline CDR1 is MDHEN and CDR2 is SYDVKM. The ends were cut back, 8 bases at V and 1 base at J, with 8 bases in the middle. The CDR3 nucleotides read TGTGCCAGCGGACGGACCCAAGAGACCCAGTACTTC. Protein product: CASGRTQETQYF.

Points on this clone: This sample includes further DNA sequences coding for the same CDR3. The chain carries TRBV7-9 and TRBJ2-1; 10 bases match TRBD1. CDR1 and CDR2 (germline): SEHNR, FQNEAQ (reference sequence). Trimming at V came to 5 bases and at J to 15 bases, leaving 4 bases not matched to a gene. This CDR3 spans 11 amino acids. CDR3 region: CASSLGQGGFF. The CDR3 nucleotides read TGTGCCAGCAGCCTCGGACAGGGGGGGTTCTTC.

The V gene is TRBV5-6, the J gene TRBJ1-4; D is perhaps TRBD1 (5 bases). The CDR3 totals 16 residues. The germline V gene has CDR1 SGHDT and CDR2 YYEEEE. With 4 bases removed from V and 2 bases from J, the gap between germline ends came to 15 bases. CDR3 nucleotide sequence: TGTGCCAGCAGCCGGGGCGGGGCTAGCACTAATGAAAAACTGTTTTTT. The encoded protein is CASSRGGASTNEKLFF.

The CDR3 sequence is CASRDPGRDIQYF. For the CDR3, the DNA is TGTGCCAGCAGAGACCCCGGGAGGGACATTCAGTACTTC. This sequence joins TRBV6-1 and TRBJ2-4, with 8 nucleotides matching TRBD2. V gave up 6 bases and J gave up 8 bases; unmatched junction bases: 6. This CDR3 region has 13 residues. Per germline, CDR1 MNHNS and CDR2 SASEGT.

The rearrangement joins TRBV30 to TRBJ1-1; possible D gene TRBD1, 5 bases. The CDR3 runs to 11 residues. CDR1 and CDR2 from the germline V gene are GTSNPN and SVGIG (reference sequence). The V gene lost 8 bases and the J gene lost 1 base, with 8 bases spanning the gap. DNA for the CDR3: TGTGCCGGTACAGGGAACACTGAAGCTTTCTTT. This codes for CAGTGNTEAFF.

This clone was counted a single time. Written as DNA, the CDR3 is TGTGCCAGTAGTATAGCCAACAGGGGAAGCTCCTACGAGCAGTACTTC. The encoded protein is CASSIANRGSSYEQYF. V gene TRBV19 combines with J gene TRBJ2-7; 7 bases fit TRBD1. CDR3 length equals 16 residues. V lost 1 base, J lost 0 bases, and 6 bases stayed unmatched. Germline values: CDR1 LNHDA, CDR2 SQIVND (reference sequence).

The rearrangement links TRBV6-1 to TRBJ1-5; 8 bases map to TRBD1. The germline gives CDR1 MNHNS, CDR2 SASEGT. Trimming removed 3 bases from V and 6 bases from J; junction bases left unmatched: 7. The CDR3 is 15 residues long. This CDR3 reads CASSDSGGRGQPQHF. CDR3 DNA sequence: TGTGCCAGCAGTGATTCAGGGGGCAGGGGTCAGCCCCAGCATTTT.

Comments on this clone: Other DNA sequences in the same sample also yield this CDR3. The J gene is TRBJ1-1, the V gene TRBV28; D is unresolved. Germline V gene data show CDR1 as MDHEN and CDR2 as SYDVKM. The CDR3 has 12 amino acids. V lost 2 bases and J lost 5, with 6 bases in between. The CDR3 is CASSLARTEAFF. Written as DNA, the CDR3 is TGTGCCAGCAGTTTAGCGAGAACTGAAGCTTTCTTT.

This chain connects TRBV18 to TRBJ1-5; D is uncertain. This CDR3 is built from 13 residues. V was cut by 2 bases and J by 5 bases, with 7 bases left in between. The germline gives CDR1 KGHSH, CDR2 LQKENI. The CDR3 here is CASSPALHQPQHF. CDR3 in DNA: TGTGCCAGCTCACCAGCACTTCATCAGCCCCAGCATTTT.

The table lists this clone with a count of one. The CDR3 nucleotides read TGTGCCAGCAGTTTAATTGCGAGGAACTTCGGTGTAGCTTTCTTT. Translated: CASSLIARNFGVAFF. The rearrangement uses TRBV28 and TRBJ1-1; D uncertain. Trimming left V 2 bases short and J 10 bases short, with 20 bases between. This CDR3 has 15 residues. Germline V gene lookup returns CDR1 MDHEN and CDR2 SYDVKM.

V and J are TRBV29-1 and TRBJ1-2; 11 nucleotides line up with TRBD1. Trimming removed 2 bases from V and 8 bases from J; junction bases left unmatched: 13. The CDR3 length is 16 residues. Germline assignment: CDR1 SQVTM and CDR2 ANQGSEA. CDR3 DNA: TGCAGCGTTGAACATCGGGACAGGGGGTGGCTTCGAGGCTACACCTTC. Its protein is CSVEHRDRGWLRGYTF.